Each of the 27 T cell receptor beta chains below was sequenced from the same sample in a study of T-cell memory formation after mild COVID-19. MiXCR, applied by TCRdb to the 5' RACE reads, yields one record per CDR3 protein. The sample includes about 430,000 distinct CDR3 sequences, 20% to 25% of them seen just once. Sequenced material: PBMCs or a T cell subset sorted from them (not recorded which). These receptors all stem from an adult woman who had mild COVID-19 (a few samples of this study predate the infection). Cell type and time point are not known.

CDR3 coding DNA: TGTGCCAGCTCACCGGGACAGGGATCCCCGGAGTACTTC. This sequence encodes CASSPGQGSPEYF. The chain employs TRBV18 and TRBJ2-7, with 9 bases aligning to TRBD1. The germline V gene encodes CDR1 KGHSH and CDR2 LQKENI. With 3 bases clipped from V and 11 bases from J, the junction kept 8 bases outside the gene matches. CDR3 length: 13 residues.

This chain joins TRBV12-3 or TRBV12-4 and TRBJ2-1; D gene uncertain. This CDR3 has 12 residues. V lost 6 bases and J 5 bases, leaving 8 bases between the germline ends. As DNA, the CDR3 is TGTGCCAGCAGCCCGGGCCACAATGAGCAGTTCTTC. Translated, it gives CASSPGHNEQFF.

The table lists this clonotype with many counts. The V gene is TRBV5-4, the J gene TRBJ2-1; 7 bases fit TRBD2. The CDR3 sequence is 15 residues long. After removal of 4 bases from V and 2 bases from J, the junction contained 6 bases not matched to a gene. Germline V CDR1 and CDR2: SGHNT, YYREEE (reference sequence). In nucleotides, the CDR3 is TGTGCCAGCAGCCCGACTAGCACCCCCTACAATGAGCAGTTCTTC. Translating it yields CASSPTSTPYNEQFF.

V and J are TRBV5-1 and TRBJ1-1; no clear D. The CDR3 consists of 17 residues. Germline lookup yields CDR1 SGHRS and CDR2 YFSETQ. V lost 7 bases to trimming and J lost 1 base, with 23 bases between them. The DNA of the CDR3 is TGCGCCAGCTCCATCGTCTCCCCTACGGCATCGAACACTGAAGCTTTCTTT. It is translated as CASSIVSPTASNTEAFF.

This clonotype has a handful of counts. The chain uses TRBV6-5 and TRBJ1-1; 10 bases are shared with TRBD1. From germline, CDR1 is MNHEY and CDR2 SVGAGI. With 6 bases clipped from V and 6 bases from J, the junction kept 19 bases outside the gene matches. This CDR3 is built from 18 residues. The DNA of the CDR3 is TGTGCCAGCAGCCACCATCCTAGGGACAGGGGAATGGAAGCTGAAGCTTTCTTT. Protein product: CASSHHPRDRGMEAEAFF.

V is TRBV12-3 or TRBV12-4 and J is TRBJ2-7; no reliable D call. CDR3 size: 13 residues. V lost 5 bases and J lost 2, with 10 bases in between. The DNA for the CDR3 is TGTGCCAGCAGTACTGACGGAACCTACGAGCAGTACTTC. Protein: CASSTDGTYEQYF.

V and J are TRBV27 and TRBJ1-4; D ambiguous. Trimming shortened V by 4 bases and J by 6 bases, and 12 bases separated the two germline ends. The germline V gene has CDR1 MNHEY and CDR2 SMNVEV (reference sequence). The CDR3 is 14 amino acids. The CDR3 DNA reads as TGTGCCAGCAGTTCGCTGATTGGGGATGAAAAACTGTTTTTT. Amino acids: CASSSLIGDEKLFF.

This sequence joins TRBV7-2 and TRBJ2-7, with D possibly matching TRBD1 (7 bases). The CDR3 has 15 residues. Germline V gives CDR1 SGHTA, CDR2 FQGNSA. The germline V and J ends were trimmed by 6 bases and 2 bases, with 17 bases remaining between them. In DNA, the CDR3 is TGTGCCAGCAGGTCCCAGGGGGGTGGAACCTACGAGCAGTACTTC. Residues: CASRSQGGGTYEQYF.

This clonotype was found once. V usage is TRBV7-9 and J usage is TRBJ2-7; D is tentatively TRBD1 or TRBD2 (5 bases each). Germline V lookup: CDR1 SEHNR, CDR2 FQNEAQ (reference sequence). The CDR3 is 13 amino acids. Trimming stripped 1 base from V and 6 bases from J, with 10 bases between. The CDR3 nucleotides are TGTGCCAGCAGCTTAGGGTTTGGGACCGAGCAGTACTTC. Its translation: CASSLGFGTEQYF.

This clonotype turned up a few times. The gene calls are TRBV7-9 and TRBJ2-2, with 8 bases aligning to TRBD2. CDR1 and CDR2 from the germline V gene are SEHNR and FQNEAQ (reference sequence). The CDR3 runs to 18 residues. J lost 9 bases, V lost 0 bases, and 15 bases had no gene match. CDR3 amino acids: CASSLAPRSGRPHRELFF. CDR3 DNA sequence: TGTGCCAGCAGCTTAGCCCCTCGGAGCGGGAGACCCCACCGGGAGCTGTTTTTT.

The chain links TRBV18 to TRBJ1-1; 7 bases fit TRBD1. Trimming took 1 base from V and 0 from J; bases not matched to a gene: 2. The CDR3 length is 15 residues. Germline loops: CDR1 KGHSH, CDR2 LQKENI. CDR3 in amino acids: CASSPQQGLNTEAFF. The CDR3 DNA sequence: TGTGCCAGCTCACCACAACAGGGGCTGAACACTGAAGCTTTCTTT.

This clonotype was seen a few times. The gene calls are TRBV27 and TRBJ2-2; 8 bases match TRBD1. The J segment lost 6 bases and the V segment lost 6 bases, leaving 6 bases of the junction unmatched. This CDR3 comprises 14 residues. In germline, CDR1 is MNHEY, CDR2 SMNVEV (reference sequence). CDR3 DNA sequence: TGTGCCAGCAGCCCGGGACAGGCGGCCGGGGAGCTGTTTTTT. Amino acids: CASSPGQAAGELFF.

The chain couples TRBV20-1 to TRBJ2-5, with TRBD2 matching 10 bases. In germline, CDR1 is DFQATT, CDR2 SNEGSKA (reference sequence). The trim removed 6 bases at V and 4 bases at J, leaving 5 bases unmatched. This CDR3 region has 13 residues. CDR3 DNA sequence: TGCAGTGCAACCGGGACTAGCGTAGAGACCCAGTACTTC. It is translated as CSATGTSVETQYF.

Only a few counts were recorded for this clonotype. The V and J genes are TRBV9 and TRBJ2-1; D not certain. The length of the CDR3 is 14 residues. Germline-derived CDR1 and CDR2 are SGDLS and YYNGEE. Trimming stripped 3 bases from V and 5 bases from J, with 12 bases between. As DNA, the CDR3 is TGTGCCAGCAGCGCAATCGACGGCAACAATGAGCAGTTCTTC. Protein: CASSAIDGNNEQFF.

The rearrangement links TRBV6-5 to TRBJ2-1, with 9 nucleotides matching TRBD1. This CDR3 is 13 amino acids long. Germline V CDR1 and CDR2: MNHEY, SVGAGI. V lost 6 bases and J lost 8; bases outside the gene matches: 5. CDR3 region: CASRRTGDYEQFF. Written as DNA, the CDR3 is TGTGCCAGCAGGAGGACAGGGGACTATGAGCAGTTCTTC.

This clonotype appeared a few times. This chain joins TRBV3-1 and TRBJ2-5; D is tentatively TRBD1 or TRBD2 (5 bases each). The length of the CDR3 is 13 residues. Germline lookup yields CDR1 LGHDT and CDR2 YNNKEL (reference sequence). V lost 0 bases to trimming and J lost 7 bases, with 9 bases between them. The CDR3 is CASSQDERGTQYF. Here the CDR3 DNA reads TGTGCCAGCAGCCAAGATGAGAGGGGGACCCAGTACTTC.

This chain connects TRBV7-9 to TRBJ2-1, with a tentative D call TRBD2 (5 bases). The V and J ends lost 7 bases and 1 base respectively, with 11 bases between them. This CDR3 comprises 14 residues. Per germline, CDR1 SEHNR and CDR2 FQNEAQ (reference sequence). As DNA, the CDR3 is TGTGCCAGCACGGCGGGCGGATCCTACAATGAGCAGTTCTTC. This translates into CASTAGGSYNEQFF. Full variable domain (remainder filled in from reference TRBV7-9 and TRBJ2-1): DTGVSQNPRHKITKRGQNVTFRCDPISEHNRLYWYRQTLGQGPEFLTYFQNEAQLEKSRLLSDRFSAERPKGSFSTLEIQRTEQGDSAMYLCASTAGGSYNEQFFGPGTRLTVL.

The chain joins TRBV20-1 to TRBJ1-1; 7 positions agree with TRBD1. CDR1 is DFQATT and CDR2 is SNEGSKA in the germline V gene (reference sequence). Unmatched junction bases numbered 5, after V lost 6 bases and J lost 1 base. The CDR3 runs 13 residues. CDR3 DNA: TGCAGTGCCTCGGGACAGACGAACACTGAAGCTTTCTTT. Protein: CSASGQTNTEAFF.

The chain uses TRBV12-3 or TRBV12-4 and TRBJ2-1; D uncertain. CDR3 length equals 15 residues. Trimming cost V 3 bases and J 4 bases, with 13 bases left between them. The CDR3 here is CASSLESVEYNEQFF. CDR3 nucleotides: TGTGCCAGCAGTTTGGAGAGCGTAGAATACAATGAGCAGTTCTTC.

This clonotype was seen a few times. The rearrangement uses TRBV7-9 and TRBJ2-3, with TRBD2 matching over 9 bases. Germline trimming cut 7 bases from V and 4 bases from J; bases unmatched to any gene: 6. The CDR3 has 14 amino acids. Germline V gene data show CDR1 as SEHNR and CDR2 as FQNEAQ (reference sequence). CDR3 DNA: TGTGCCAGCACCCGCGCGGGAGGGGCAGATACGCAGTATTTT. Residues: CASTRAGGADTQYF.

Worth noting for this clonotype: The junction differs from germline at one of its ends, possibly a read error. The CDR3 nucleotides read TGTGCCAGCAGTCCAAACCCGGGACATATGACGCGCACCCACTTC. Amino acid sequence: CASSPNPGHMTRTHF. This chain joins TRBV12-3 or TRBV12-4 and TRBJ2-1; maybe TRBD1 (6 bases). The CDR3 consists of 15 residues.

This clonotype was seen more than once but under ten times. The chain couples TRBV7-6 to TRBJ2-2; a weak D match, TRBD1 (6 bases). Germline values: CDR1 SGHVS, CDR2 FNYEAQ. CDR3 length equals 16 residues. The germline V and J ends were trimmed by 0 bases and 6 bases, with 14 bases remaining between them. The CDR3 loop is CASSLAEVRGPGELFF. CDR3 sequence (DNA): TGTGCCAGCAGCTTAGCCGAGGTCAGGGGCCCCGGGGAGCTGTTTTTT.

V gene TRBV4-3 combines with J gene TRBJ2-1; 8 bases match TRBD1. This CDR3 region has 16 residues. Germline values: CDR1 LGHNA, CDR2 YSLEER. V was pared by 0 bases and J by 8 bases, with 9 bases of the junction left unmatched. The CDR3 loop reads CASSQDRGNRGDEQFF. The CDR3 DNA follows: TGCGCCAGCAGCCAAGACCGGGGAAACAGGGGGGATGAGCAGTTCTTC.

This clonotype has a handful of counts. This chain links TRBV6-2 or TRBV6-3 with TRBJ1-3; perhaps TRBD1 as D (5 bases). Trimming took off 5 bases at V and 2 bases at J, with 13 bases between the two ends. Germline CDR1 is MNHEY and CDR2 is SVGEGT. The CDR3 extends over 15 amino acids. The CDR3 region is CASSDAGITGNTIYF. The CDR3 DNA follows: TGTGCCAGCAGTGACGCAGGGATTACTGGAAACACCATATATTTT.

The chain couples TRBV7-3 to TRBJ1-2; D unclear. The CDR3 sequence is 16 residues long. Trimming took 6 bases from V and 1 from J, leaving 18 bases between them. Per germline, CDR1 SGHTA and CDR2 FQGTGA. The CDR3 DNA is TGTGCCAGCAGTATATCCGGTGGGCTTATTAACTATGGCTACACCTTC. It yields the protein CASSISGGLINYGYTF.

This clonotype appeared many times. The rearrangement uses TRBV7-6 and TRBJ2-5; TRBD2 agrees at 7 bases. The CDR3 extends over 15 amino acids. V was pared by 4 bases and J by 0 bases, with 5 bases of the junction left unmatched. Per germline, CDR1 SGHVS and CDR2 FNYEAQ. The CDR3 nucleotides read TGTGCCAGCAGCTCCCTGGGGGGGGACCAAGAGACCCAGTACTTC. Translation: CASSSLGGDQETQYF.

In its sample, this clonotype was seen a few times. The rearrangement links TRBV7-9 to TRBJ2-1, with 12 bases aligning to TRBD2. With 2 bases clipped from V and 4 bases from J, the junction kept 9 bases outside the gene matches. CDR1 and CDR2 from the germline V gene are SEHNR and FQNEAQ (reference sequence). This CDR3 spans 18 amino acids. Here the CDR3 reads CASSLSTSGGLFYNEQFF. CDR3 in DNA: TGTGCCAGCAGCTTATCGACTAGCGGGGGTCTCTTTTACAATGAGCAGTTCTTC.